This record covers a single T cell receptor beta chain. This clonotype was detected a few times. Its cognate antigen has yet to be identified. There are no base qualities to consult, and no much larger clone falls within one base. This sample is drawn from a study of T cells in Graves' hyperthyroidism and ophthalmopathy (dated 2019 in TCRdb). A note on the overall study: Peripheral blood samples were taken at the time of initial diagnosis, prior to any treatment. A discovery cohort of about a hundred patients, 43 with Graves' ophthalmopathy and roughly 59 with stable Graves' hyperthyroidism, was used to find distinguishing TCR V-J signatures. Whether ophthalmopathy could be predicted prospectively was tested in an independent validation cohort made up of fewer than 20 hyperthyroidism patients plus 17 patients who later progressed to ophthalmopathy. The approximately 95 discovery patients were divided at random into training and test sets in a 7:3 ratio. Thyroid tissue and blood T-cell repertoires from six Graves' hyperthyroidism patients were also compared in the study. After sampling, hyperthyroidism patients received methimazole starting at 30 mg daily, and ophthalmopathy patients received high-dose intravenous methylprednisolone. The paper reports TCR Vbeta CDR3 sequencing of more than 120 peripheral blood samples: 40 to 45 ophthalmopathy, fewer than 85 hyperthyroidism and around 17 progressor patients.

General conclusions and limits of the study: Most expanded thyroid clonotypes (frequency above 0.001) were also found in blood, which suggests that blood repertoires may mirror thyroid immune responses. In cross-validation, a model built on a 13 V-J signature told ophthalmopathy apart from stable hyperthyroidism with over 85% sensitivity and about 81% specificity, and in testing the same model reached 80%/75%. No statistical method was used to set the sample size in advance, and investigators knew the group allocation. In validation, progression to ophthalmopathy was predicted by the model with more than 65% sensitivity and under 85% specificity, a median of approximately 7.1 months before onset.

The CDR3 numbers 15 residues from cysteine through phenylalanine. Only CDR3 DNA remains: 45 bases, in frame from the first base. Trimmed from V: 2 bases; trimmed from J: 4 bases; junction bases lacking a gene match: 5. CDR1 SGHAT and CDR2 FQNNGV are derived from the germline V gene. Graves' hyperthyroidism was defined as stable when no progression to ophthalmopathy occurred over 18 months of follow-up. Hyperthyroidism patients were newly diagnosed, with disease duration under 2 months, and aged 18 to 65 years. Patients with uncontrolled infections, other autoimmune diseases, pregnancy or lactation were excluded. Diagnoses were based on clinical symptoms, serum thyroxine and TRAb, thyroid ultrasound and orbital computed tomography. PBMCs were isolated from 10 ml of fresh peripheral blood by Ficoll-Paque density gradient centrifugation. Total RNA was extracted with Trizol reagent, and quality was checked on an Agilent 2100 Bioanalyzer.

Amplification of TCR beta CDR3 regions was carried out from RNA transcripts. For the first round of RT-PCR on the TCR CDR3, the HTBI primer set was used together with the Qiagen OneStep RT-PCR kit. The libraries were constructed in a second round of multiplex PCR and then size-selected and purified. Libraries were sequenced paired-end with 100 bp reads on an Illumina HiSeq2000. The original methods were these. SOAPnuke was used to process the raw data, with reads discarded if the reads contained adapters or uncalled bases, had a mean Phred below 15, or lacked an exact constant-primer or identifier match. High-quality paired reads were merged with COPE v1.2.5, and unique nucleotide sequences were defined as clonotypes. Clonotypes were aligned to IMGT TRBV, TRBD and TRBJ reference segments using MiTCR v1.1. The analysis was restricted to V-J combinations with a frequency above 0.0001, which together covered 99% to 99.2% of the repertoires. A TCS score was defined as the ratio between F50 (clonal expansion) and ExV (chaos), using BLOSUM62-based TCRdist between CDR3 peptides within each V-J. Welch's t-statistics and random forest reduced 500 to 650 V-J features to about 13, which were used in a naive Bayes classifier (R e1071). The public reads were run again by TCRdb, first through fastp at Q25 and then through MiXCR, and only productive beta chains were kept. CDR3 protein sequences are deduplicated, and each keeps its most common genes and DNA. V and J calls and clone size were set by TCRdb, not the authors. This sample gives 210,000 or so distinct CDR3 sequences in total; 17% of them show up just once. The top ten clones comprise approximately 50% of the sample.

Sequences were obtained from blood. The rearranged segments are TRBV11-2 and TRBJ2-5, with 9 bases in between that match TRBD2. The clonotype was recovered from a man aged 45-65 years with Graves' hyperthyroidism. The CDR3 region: CASSLSLAGPETQYF. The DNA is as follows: TGTGCCAGCAGCTTAAGTCTAGCGGGACCAGAGACCCAGTACTTC.